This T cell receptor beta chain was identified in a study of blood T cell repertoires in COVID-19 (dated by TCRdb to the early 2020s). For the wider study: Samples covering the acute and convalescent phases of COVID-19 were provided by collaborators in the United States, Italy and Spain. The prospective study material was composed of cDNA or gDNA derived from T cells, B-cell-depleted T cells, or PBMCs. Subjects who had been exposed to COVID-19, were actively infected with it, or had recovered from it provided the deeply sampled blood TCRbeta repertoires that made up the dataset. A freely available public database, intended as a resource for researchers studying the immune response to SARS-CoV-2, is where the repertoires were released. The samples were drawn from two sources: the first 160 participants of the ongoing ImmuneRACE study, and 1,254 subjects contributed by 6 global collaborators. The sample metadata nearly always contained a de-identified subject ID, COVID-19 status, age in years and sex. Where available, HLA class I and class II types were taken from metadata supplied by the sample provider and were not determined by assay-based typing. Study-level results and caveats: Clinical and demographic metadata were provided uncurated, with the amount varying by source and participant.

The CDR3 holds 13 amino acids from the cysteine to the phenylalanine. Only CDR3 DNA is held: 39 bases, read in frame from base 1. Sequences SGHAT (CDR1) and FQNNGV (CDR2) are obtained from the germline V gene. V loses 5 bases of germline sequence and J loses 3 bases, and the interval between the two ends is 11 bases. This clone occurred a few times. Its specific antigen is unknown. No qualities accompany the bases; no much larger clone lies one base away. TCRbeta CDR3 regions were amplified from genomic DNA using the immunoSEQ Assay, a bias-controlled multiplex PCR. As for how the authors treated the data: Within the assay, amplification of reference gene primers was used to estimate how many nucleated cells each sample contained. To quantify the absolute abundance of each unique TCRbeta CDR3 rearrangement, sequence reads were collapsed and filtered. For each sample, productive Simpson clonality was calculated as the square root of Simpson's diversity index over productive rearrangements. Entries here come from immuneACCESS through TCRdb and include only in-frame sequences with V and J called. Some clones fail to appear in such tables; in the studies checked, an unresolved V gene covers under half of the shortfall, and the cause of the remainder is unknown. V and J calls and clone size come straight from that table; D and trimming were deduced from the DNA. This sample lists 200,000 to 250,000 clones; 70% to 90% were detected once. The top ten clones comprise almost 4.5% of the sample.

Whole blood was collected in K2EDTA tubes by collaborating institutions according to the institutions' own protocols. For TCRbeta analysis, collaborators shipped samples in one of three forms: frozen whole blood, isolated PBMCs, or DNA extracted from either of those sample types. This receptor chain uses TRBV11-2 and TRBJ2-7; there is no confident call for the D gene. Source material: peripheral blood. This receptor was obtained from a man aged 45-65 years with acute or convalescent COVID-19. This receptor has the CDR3 CASSGENFYEQYF. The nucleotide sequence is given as TGTGCCAGCAGCGGAGAGAATTTCTACGAGCAGTACTTC.